The 24 T cell receptor beta chains below were found in one sample sequenced in a study of robustness of blood B and T cell sequencing. The template for TCR beta quantification was mRNA, not genomic DNA. A 5' template-switch oligo added a universal priming site during cDNA synthesis. A 12-nucleotide random UMI in the template-switch oligo labeled every cDNA molecule. TCRdb ran MiXCR on the PCR reads and lists one entry per CDR3 protein. The top ten hold roughly a quarter of the sample, which has approximately 3,600 distinct CDR3 sequences, around 51% seen once. The sample comprised peripheral blood. The receptors were gathered from a human donor in good health.

The rearrangement uses TRBV29-1 and TRBJ2-3; no firm D call. CDR3 size: 13 residues. The germline V gene has CDR1 SQVTM and CDR2 ANQGSEA. V lost 4 bases and J lost 0, with 8 bases in between. The CDR3 here is CSVGDYSTDTQYF. The DNA of the CDR3 is TGCAGCGTTGGCGATTATAGCACAGATACGCAGTATTTT.

Here the CDR3 reads CASMRPGPSYNEQFF. CDR3 in DNA: TGTGCCAGCATGCGACCGGGACCCTCCTACAATGAGCAGTTCTTC. The chain couples TRBV5-5 to TRBJ2-1; D is perhaps TRBD1 or TRBD2 (5 bases each). The V gene's germline CDR1 is SGHKS and CDR2 YYEKEE (reference sequence). The CDR3 contains 15 residues. Trimming pared 6 bases from V and 0 bases from J, leaving 13 bases between.

This chain links TRBV29-1 with TRBJ1-2; TRBD1 matches 7 bases. The V gene's germline CDR1 is SQVTM and CDR2 ANQGSEA. CDR3 length: 13 amino acids. The J segment lost 6 bases and the V segment lost 8 bases, leaving 12 bases of the junction unmatched. The CDR3 bases are TGCAGCATCCGAGACAGGGTGGATGATGGCTACACCTTC. Translating gives CSIRDRVDDGYTF.

This clonotype showed up just once. The rearrangement joins TRBV29-1 to TRBJ2-7; D possibly corresponds to TRBD1 (6 bases). CDR1 is SQVTM, CDR2 ANQGSEA, per germline. V was clipped by 6 bases and J by 8 bases, with 17 bases between them. CDR3 length: 12 amino acids. The CDR3 loop reads CSVVQGTSQQYF. The CDR3 nucleotides read TGCAGCGTCGTACAGGGTACTAGTCAGCAGTACTTC.

The rearrangement joins TRBV11-3 to TRBJ1-6; 8 nucleotides align to TRBD1. Germline V lookup: CDR1 SGHNT, CDR2 YENEEA. This CDR3 contains 16 residues. The V gene end was trimmed by 3 bases and the J gene end by 5 bases; junction bases not matched to a gene: 6. This CDR3 reads CASSFLGQANNSPLHF. The CDR3 region has the DNA TGTGCCAGCAGCTTCCTGGGACAGGCAAATAATTCACCCCTCCACTTT.

The genes are TRBV6-6 and TRBJ2-6; unclear D gene. V dropped 8 bases and J dropped 0 bases, with 5 bases sitting between them. The CDR3 covers 13 residues. CDR1 is MNHNY, CDR2 SVGAGI, per germline (reference sequence). The CDR3 here is CASCPSGANVLTF. CDR3 sequence (DNA): TGTGCCAGCTGCCCCTCTGGGGCCAACGTCCTGACTTTC.

This chain uses TRBV6-5 with TRBJ1-1; D is possibly TRBD1 (6 bases). Germline V lookup: CDR1 MNHEY, CDR2 SVGAGI. V gave up 2 bases and J gave up 1 base, with 17 bases separating them. The CDR3 spans 17 residues. CDR3 loop: CASSYPPLQGKNTEAFF. As DNA, the CDR3 is TGTGCCAGCAGTTACCCACCCCTACAGGGTAAGAACACTGAAGCTTTCTTT.

This clonotype was detected only a few times. The J gene is TRBJ2-7, the V gene TRBV14; possible D gene TRBD1, 5 bases. The V gene lost 1 base and the J gene lost 3 bases, with 7 bases spanning the gap. This CDR3 is built from 13 residues. The germline gives CDR1 SGHDN, CDR2 FVKESK. This CDR3 reads CASSQGQRYEQYF. The CDR3 DNA sequence: TGTGCCAGCAGCCAAGGACAGCGCTACGAGCAGTACTTC.

The genes are TRBV20-1 and TRBJ2-2, with 7 bases aligning to TRBD1. The germline V gene has CDR1 DFQATT and CDR2 SNEGSKA (reference sequence). J gave up 2 bases and V 3 bases, and 6 bases lay outside the gene matches. The CDR3 spans 15 residues. The DNA of the CDR3 is TGCAGTGCTAGCGGAACAGGGGTTAACACCGGGGAGCTGTTTTTT. It encodes CSASGTGVNTGELFF.

This clonotype is large within its sample. The chain combines TRBV5-5 with TRBJ1-2, with a possible D match to TRBD1 (5 bases). This CDR3 region has 15 residues. Per germline, CDR1 SGHKS and CDR2 YYEKEE (reference sequence). V was pared by 1 base and J by 2 bases, with 12 bases between. CDR3 loop: CASSLTQGDNYGYTF. Here the CDR3 DNA reads TGTGCCAGCAGCTTGACGCAGGGTGACAACTATGGCTACACCTTC.

This clonotype has only a few counts. The chain combines TRBV11-2 with TRBJ2-3, with a weak D call TRBD2 (5 bases). CDR3 size: 14 residues. Germline V gene sequence: CDR1 SGHAT, CDR2 FQNNGV. V was clipped by 3 bases and J by 1 base, with 8 bases between them. This chain's CDR3 is CASSLAGRTDTQYF. CDR3 bases: TGTGCCAGCAGCTTGGCGGGCCGCACAGATACGCAGTATTTT.

This clonotype was seen a handful of times. This chain uses TRBV7-9 with TRBJ1-1; D is unresolved. CDR1 is SEHNR and CDR2 is FQNEAQ in the germline V gene (reference sequence). Trimming pared 4 bases from V and 7 bases from J, leaving 7 bases between. The CDR3 runs to 11 residues. The DNA of the CDR3 is TGTGCCAGCAGCTCCAGTATTGAAGCTTTCTTT. Amino acids: CASSSSIEAFF.

The rearrangement joins TRBV24-1 to TRBJ2-3; TRBD1 matches 9 bases. Trimming took 2 bases from V and 4 from J; bases not matched to a gene: 15. In germline, CDR1 is KGHDR, CDR2 SFDVKD. The CDR3 extends over 19 amino acids. The CDR3 reads CATSDSTALRDRVPDTQYF. The CDR3 nucleotides read TGTGCCACCAGTGATTCCACTGCCCTCCGGGACAGGGTACCAGATACGCAGTATTTT.

This clonotype was seen a handful of times. The V and J genes are TRBV10-2 and TRBJ1-6; D gene uncertain. CDR3 size: 12 residues. From germline, CDR1 is WSHSY and CDR2 SAAADI. Trimming removed 9 bases from V and 10 bases from J, with 13 bases in between. DNA of the CDR3: TGCGCCAGTGGTCTATCTGGCTCACCCCTCCACTTT. As protein: CASGLSGSPLHF.

This chain links TRBV6-9 with TRBJ2-2; TRBD2 matches 9 bases. V was clipped by 2 bases and J by 6 bases; unmatched bases: 22. The CDR3 contains 21 residues. Germline CDR1 MNHGY, CDR2 SVAAGI. The CDR3 sequence is CASSYPRIPASGMSFPGELFF. The CDR3 bases are TGTGCCAGCAGTTATCCTAGGATTCCGGCTAGCGGGATGAGCTTTCCCGGGGAGCTGTTTTTT.

This chain links TRBV4-1 with TRBJ2-3; 8 bases agree with TRBD1. The germline V gene has CDR1 MGHRA and CDR2 YSYEKL. The CDR3 totals 18 residues. Germline trimming cut 0 bases from V and 0 bases from J; bases unmatched to any gene: 8. CDR3 coding DNA: TGCGCCAGCAGCCAAGAAAGTTGGACAGGGCCTAGCACAGATACGCAGTATTTT. Its translation: CASSQESWTGPSTDTQYF.

The chain recombines TRBV6-1 with TRBJ2-2; D not certain. Trimming shortened V by 5 bases and J by 0 bases, and 4 bases separated the two germline ends. Looked up from germline, CDR1 is MNHNS and CDR2 is SASEGT. The CDR3 consists of 13 residues. CDR3 DNA: TGTGCCAGCAGTACAGCGAACACCGGGGAGCTGTTTTTT. It codes for CASSTANTGELFF.

The chain carries TRBV29-1 and TRBJ2-5; D is unclear. The V gene lost 2 bases and the J gene lost 3 bases, with 4 bases spanning the gap. Germline-derived CDR1 and CDR2 are SQVTM and ANQGSEA. The CDR3 is made up of 11 amino acids. The CDR3 sequence is CSVEQKETQYF. The CDR3 DNA is TGCAGCGTTGAACAGAAAGAGACCCAGTACTTC.

The V gene is TRBV27, the J gene TRBJ2-7; no clear D. CDR3 length: 15 amino acids. With 4 bases removed from V and 0 bases from J, the gap between germline ends came to 13 bases. CDR1 is MNHEY and CDR2 is SMNVEV in the germline V gene (reference sequence). The CDR3 nucleotides are TGTGCCAGCAGTTCGCGACGGCTATTCTCCTACGAGCAGTACTTC. Translation gives CASSSRRLFSYEQYF.

The V and J genes are TRBV5-1 and TRBJ2-1; 14 bases agree with TRBD2. Germline CDR1 reads SGHRS; CDR2 reads YFSETQ. The CDR3 runs 15 residues. V lost 4 bases, J lost 6 bases, and 3 bases stayed unmatched. The CDR3 here is CASSAGLAGVNEQFF. The CDR3 DNA is TGCGCCAGCAGCGCGGGACTAGCGGGGGTCAATGAGCAGTTCTTC.

V gene TRBV15 combines with J gene TRBJ2-7; possible D gene TRBD2, 5 bases. Germline V gene data show CDR1 as LNHNV and CDR2 as YYDKDF (reference sequence). Trimming stripped 0 bases from V and 8 bases from J, with 23 bases between. The CDR3 runs 17 residues. The CDR3 DNA reads TGTGCCACCAGCAGAGATTTCCTTGGACTGCTTTTGGGTCAGCAGTACTTC. Translation: CATSRDFLGLLLGQQYF.

The CDR3 DNA reads as TGTGCCAGCAGCTCTACTGCACACACCCTTCCTAATACGCAGTATTTT. Its protein is CASSSTAHTLPNTQYF. The chain joins TRBV7-6 to TRBJ2-3; D is undetermined. The CDR3 totals 16 residues. From germline, CDR1 is SGHVS and CDR2 FNYEAQ. Trimming removed 4 bases from V and 7 bases from J, with 21 bases in between.

This clonotype is labeled as medium-sized (0.01 to 0.1%). The V and J genes are TRBV27 and TRBJ2-4; either TRBD1 or TRBD2 may fit D (6 bases each). Trimming removed 3 bases from V and 5 bases from J, with 11 bases in between. The CDR3 covers 14 residues. Germline V lookup: CDR1 MNHEY, CDR2 SMNVEV (reference sequence). DNA for the CDR3: TGTGCCAGCAGTTTCCGGGGGCGAGAAAACATTCAGTACTTC. This gives the protein CASSFRGRENIQYF.

The rearrangement uses TRBV2 and TRBJ1-5; unclear D gene. CDR1 SNHLY and CDR2 FYNNEI come from the germline V gene. The length of the CDR3 is 14 residues. Trimming took 8 bases from V and 5 from J, leaving 16 bases between them. CDR3: CASALLNHDQPQHF. In DNA, the CDR3 is TGTGCCAGCGCACTTCTAAATCATGATCAGCCCCAGCATTTT. Filled out from reference TRBV2 and TRBJ1-5, the complete variable domain reads EPEVTQTPSHQVTQMGQEVILRCVPISNHLYFYWYRQILGQKVEFLVSFYNNEISEKSEIFDDQFSVERPDGSNFTLKIRSTKLEDSAMYFCASALLNHDQPQHFGDGTRLSIL.